These T cell receptor beta chains were read from a single sample in a study of control samples from healthy donors and cancer patients. TCRdb's table, derived via immunoSEQ multiplex PCR, lists solely in-frame clones and lacks some. Of about 140,000 clones listed, just under 95% are singletons. The material sequenced was blood. These receptors originate from a man aged 25-45 years in good health. Each CDR3 is given with its conserved first and last residue. The D gene is left open where the match is weak. Clone size is stated in some rows and not others, as once, few, many or a class when expanded.

-	TRBV2	-	TRBJ1-5	CASSVGDPGFFQPQHF	TGTGCCAGCAGTGTGGGGGACCCCGGATTTTTTCAGCCCCAGCATTTT
-	TRBV7-9	-	TRBJ2-7	CASSLGLAIEQYF	TGTGCCAGCAGCTTAGGGCTAGCGATCGAGCAGTACTTC
-	TRBV6-4	-	TRBJ2-1	CASSADGTSYNEQFF	TGTGCCAGCAGTGCCGACGGTACTTCTTACAATGAGCAGTTCTTC
-	TRBV30	-	TRBJ2-7	CAWVGDVGAKSPYEQYF	TGTGCCTGGGTCGGGGATGTAGGGGCGAAATCGCCCTACGAGCAGTACTTC
once	TRBV28	-	TRBJ1-2	CASSPRGALYGYTF	TGTGCCAGCAGTCCCCGGGGGGCCCTCTATGGCTACACCTTC
-	TRBV20-1	-	TRBJ2-1	CSAYEEPEQFF	TGCAGTGCTTACGAAGAACCTGAGCAGTTCTTC
-	TRBV6-1	-	TRBJ1-4	CASSEEGLLRGVLEKLFF	TGTGCCAGCAGTGAAGAAGGGTTGTTGAGGGGTGTCTTGGAAAAACTGTTTTTT
-	TRBV28	-	TRBJ2-5	CASSFETQYF	TGTGCCAGCAGTTTTGAGACCCAGTACTTC
-	TRBV9	-	TRBJ1-6	CASSVDPVSPLHF	TGTGCCAGCAGCGTAGATCCAGTTTCACCCCTCCACTTT
-	TRBV18	-	TRBJ2-7	CASSPPAGREHEQYF	TGTGCCAGCTCACCACCTGCGGGACGTGAACACGAGCAGTACTTC
-	TRBV14	TRBD1	TRBJ2-7	CASSQGTGSVYEQYF	TGTGCCAGCAGCCAAGGGACAGGTTCGGTATACGAGCAGTACTTC
-	TRBV30	-	TRBJ2-1	CAWNILGHEQFF	TGTGCCTGGAATATTTTGGGACATGAGCAGTTCTTC
-	TRBV21-1	-	TRBJ1-1	CASSKRPGGNRGLSDTEAFF	TGTGCCAGCAGCAAAAGACCCGGAGGGAACAGGGGGCTGAGCGACACTGAAGCTTTCTTT
-	TRBV9	TRBD2	TRBJ2-1	CASSVNGLAGSDPTLSSYNEQFF	TGTGCCAGCAGCGTAAACGGACTAGCGGGATCAGACCCCACTCTCAGCTCCTACAATGAGCAGTTCTTC
-	TRBV5-4	TRBD1	TRBJ2-7	CASSSGQGSYEQYF	TGTGCCAGCAGCTCGGGACAGGGATCCTACGAGCAGTACTTC
few	TRBV28	-	TRBJ1-2	CASLNRGLYGYTF	TGTGCTTCCCTTAATAGAGGGCTCTATGGCTACACCTTC
-	TRBV27	-	TRBJ2-1	CACSGGRNEQFF	TGTGCCTGTTCCGGGGGCCGGAATGAGCAGTTCTTC
-	TRBV7-3	-	TRBJ1-5	CASSLRDGGRSNQPQHF	TGTGCCAGCAGCTTACGTGATGGGGGACGGAGCAATCAGCCCCAGCATTTT
-	TRBV5-1	TRBD1	TRBJ2-7	CASSPTGTYEQYF	TGCGCCAGCAGCCCGACAGGGACCTACGAGCAGTACTTC
-	TRBV5-1	TRBD1	TRBJ1-3	CASSLGQGTGNTIYF	TGCGCCAGCAGCTTGGGACAGGGAACTGGAAACACCATATATTTT
once	TRBV11-2	-	TRBJ2-5	CASSLQGFGETQYF	TGTGCCAGCAGCTTACAGGGCTTCGGGGAGACCCAGTACTTC
-	TRBV28	-	TRBJ1-1	CASTSSKQGYTEAFF	TGTGCCAGCACCTCCTCAAAACAGGGCTACACTGAAGCTTTCTTT